This T cell receptor beta chain was identified in a study of CD8+CD57+ T cells in acquired aplastic anemia (dated by TCRdb to 2017 to 2018). Looking at the study overall: Extracted DNA from sorted CD4+ and CD8+ cells averaged around 3.3 ug, ranging from roughly 0.17 to 30 ug. An average of approximately 10 million reads for CD4+ cells and under 13 million reads for CD8+ cells was obtained from healthy donor samples.

With regard to this clonotype: The antigen it recognizes is unknown. Base quality data are lacking; no much larger clone is found one base away.

Results and caveats for the whole study, not just this receptor: Patients and healthy controls showed no significant difference in CD8+ Simpson's diversity (P=0.060). Around 30 CD8+ CDR3 sequences were found to be shared between patients and controls, but these sequences appeared to be highly expressed in patients and within the immunodominant clones of the patients.

In this study, sorted CD4+ and CD8+ T cells from the blood of healthy subjects and of severe aplastic anemia patients had their TCR repertoires deep-sequenced. Ficoll-Paque density gradient centrifugation was used to isolate peripheral blood mononuclear cells. Before DNA extraction, CD4+ and CD8+ T cells were sorted with FACS or magnetic beads. Genomic DNA served as template for TCR beta VDJ combination and CDR3 sequence profiling. An Illumina HiSeq 2000 was the platform used for TCR repertoire sequencing. The authors' analysis ran thus. TRBV/TRBJ rearrangement plots, CDR3 size and DJ length profiles, and Simpson's diversity index were used to assess repertoires. The most abundant DNA sequence in the deep sequencing data was defined as the immunodominant clone. CDR3 amino acid sequences were checked for sharing between subjects and were compared against published repertoires and the VDJdb database. TCRdb reanalyzed the raw reads on its own, using fastp at Q25 for trimming and MiXCR for clone calling, and kept in-frame beta chains. Under each unique CDR3 protein, matching rows form one entry showing the most common genes and DNA. The V and J calls shown here were made by TCRdb, not taken from the authors' results. The sample table lists fewer than 200,000 distinct CDR3 sequences, about 64% of them with a count of one. In total, the top ten clones hold about 41% of the sample.

Sequences SGHRS (CDR1) and YFSETQ (CDR2) are obtained from the germline V gene. The junction shows trimming of 0 bases on V and 7 bases on J, and the gene matches do not reach 8 bases of it. Its CDR3 holds 15 amino acids, cysteine through phenylalanine. The read is trimmed to its CDR3 DNA, 45 bases read in frame from base 1. The sample taken for sequencing was sorted CD4+, CD8+, or CD8+CD57+ T cells (not recorded which) from PBMCs. The chain is assembled from TRBV5-1 and TRBJ2-7, with 9 bases matching TRBD2. This clonotype originated in a human donor in good health. Here the CDR3 is given as CASSLDGGRAGEQYF. The nucleotide sequence reads as follows: TGCGCCAGCAGCTTGGATGGCGGGAGGGCCGGAGAGCAGTACTTC.